These 2 T cell receptor beta chains share one sample of origin, sequenced in a study of blood T cell repertoires in COVID-19. The repertoire was sequenced with immunoSEQ multiplex PCR; TCRdb's copy has only in-frame clones and lacks some. The sample has around 100,000 clones, about 84% seen once; the top ten hold 24%. Sequencing used peripheral blood. All receptors come from a human donor in a cohort sampled during active COVID-19.

The J gene is TRBJ1-5, the V gene TRBV18, with 8 bases that match TRBD1. Per germline, CDR1 KGHSH and CDR2 LQKENI. The junction had 2 bases not matched to a gene; V was cut back by 3 bases and J by 1 base. This CDR3 is built from 15 residues. The CDR3, as DNA: TGTGCCAGCTCACCTCCAGGGGGCAGCAATCAGCCCCAGCATTTT. Translating it yields CASSPPGGSNQPQHF.

This clone was seen more than once but under ten times. V gene TRBV7-9 combines with J gene TRBJ1-6, with 11 bases aligning to TRBD1. CDR1 and CDR2 (germline): SEHNR, FQNEAQ (reference sequence). Trimming took 3 bases from V and 7 from J; bases not matched to a gene: 5. This CDR3 has 16 amino acids. The CDR3 protein is CASSFRTGGSNSPLHF. The CDR3 coding sequence is TGTGCCAGCAGCTTCCGGACAGGGGGCTCGAATTCACCCCTCCACTTT.